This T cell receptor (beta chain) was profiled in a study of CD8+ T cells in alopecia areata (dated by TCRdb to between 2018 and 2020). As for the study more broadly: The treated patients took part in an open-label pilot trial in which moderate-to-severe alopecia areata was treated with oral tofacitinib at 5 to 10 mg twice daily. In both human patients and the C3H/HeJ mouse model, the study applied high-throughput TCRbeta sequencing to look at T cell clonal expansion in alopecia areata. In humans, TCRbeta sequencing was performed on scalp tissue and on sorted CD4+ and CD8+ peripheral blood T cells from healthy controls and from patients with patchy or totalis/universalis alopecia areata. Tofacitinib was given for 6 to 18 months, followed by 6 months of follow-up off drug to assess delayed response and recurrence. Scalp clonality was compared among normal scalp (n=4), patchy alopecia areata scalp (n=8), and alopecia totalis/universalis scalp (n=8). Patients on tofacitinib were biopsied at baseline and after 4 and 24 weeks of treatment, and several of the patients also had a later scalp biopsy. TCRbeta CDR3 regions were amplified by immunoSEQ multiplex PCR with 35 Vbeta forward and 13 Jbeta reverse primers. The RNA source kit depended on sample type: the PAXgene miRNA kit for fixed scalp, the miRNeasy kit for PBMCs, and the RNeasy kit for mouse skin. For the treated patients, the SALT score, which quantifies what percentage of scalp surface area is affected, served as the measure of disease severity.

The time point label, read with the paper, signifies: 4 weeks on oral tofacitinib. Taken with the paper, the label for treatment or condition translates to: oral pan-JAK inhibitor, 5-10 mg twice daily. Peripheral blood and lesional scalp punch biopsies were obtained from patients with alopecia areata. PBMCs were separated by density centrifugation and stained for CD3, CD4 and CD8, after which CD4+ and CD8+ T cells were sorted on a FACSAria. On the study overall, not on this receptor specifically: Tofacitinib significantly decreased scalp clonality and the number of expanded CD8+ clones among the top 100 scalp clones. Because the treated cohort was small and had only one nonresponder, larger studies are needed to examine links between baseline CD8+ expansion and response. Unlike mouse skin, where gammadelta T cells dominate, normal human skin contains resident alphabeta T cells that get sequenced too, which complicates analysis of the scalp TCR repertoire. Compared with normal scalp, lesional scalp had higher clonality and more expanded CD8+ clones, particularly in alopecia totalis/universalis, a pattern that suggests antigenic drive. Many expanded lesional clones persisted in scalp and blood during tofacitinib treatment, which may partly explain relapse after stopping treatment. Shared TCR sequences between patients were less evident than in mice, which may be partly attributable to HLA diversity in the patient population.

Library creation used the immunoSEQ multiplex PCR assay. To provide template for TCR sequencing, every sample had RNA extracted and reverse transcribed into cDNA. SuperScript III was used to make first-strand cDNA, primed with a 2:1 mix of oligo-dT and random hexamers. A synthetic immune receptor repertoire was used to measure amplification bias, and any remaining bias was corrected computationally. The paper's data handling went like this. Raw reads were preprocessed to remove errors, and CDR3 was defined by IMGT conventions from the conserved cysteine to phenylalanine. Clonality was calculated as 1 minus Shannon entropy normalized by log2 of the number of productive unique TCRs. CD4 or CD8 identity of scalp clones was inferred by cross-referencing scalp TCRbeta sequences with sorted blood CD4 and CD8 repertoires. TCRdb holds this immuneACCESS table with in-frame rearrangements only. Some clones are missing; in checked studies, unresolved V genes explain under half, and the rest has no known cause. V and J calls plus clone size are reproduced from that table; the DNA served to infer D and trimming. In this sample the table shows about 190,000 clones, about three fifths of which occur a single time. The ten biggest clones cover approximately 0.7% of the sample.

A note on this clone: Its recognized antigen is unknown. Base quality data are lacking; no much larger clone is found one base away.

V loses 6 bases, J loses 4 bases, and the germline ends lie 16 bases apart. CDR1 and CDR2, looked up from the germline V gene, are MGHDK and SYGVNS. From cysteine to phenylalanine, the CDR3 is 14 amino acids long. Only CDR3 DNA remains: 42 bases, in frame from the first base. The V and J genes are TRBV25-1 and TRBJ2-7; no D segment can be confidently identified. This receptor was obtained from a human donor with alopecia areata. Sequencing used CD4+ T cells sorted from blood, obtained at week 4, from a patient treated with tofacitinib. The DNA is TGTGCCAGCAGCGGACCCCTAGGGCTATACGAGCAGTACTTC. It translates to CASSGPLGLYEQYF.